This TCR beta chain comes out of a study of blood T cell repertoires in COVID-19. Background on the study: Spain, Italy and the United States supplied samples that represented acute and convalescent COVID-19. From T cells, B-cell-depleted T cells, or PBMCs came the material, which was cDNA or gDNA.

This CDR3 is built from 18 residues. J lost 4 bases, V lost 2 bases, and 11 bases had no gene match. Looked up from germline, CDR1 is KGHSH and CDR2 is LQKENI. Per the original data handling: How many nucleated cells were present was estimated from reference gene primer amplification. Clones were sequenced by immunoSEQ multiplex PCR, and TCRdb holds only the in-frame ones, with some missing. D and trimming were read from the DNA, whereas the V and J calls and clone size are those reported in that table. Of 180,000 or so clones in the sample, roughly four fifths were seen once. The sequence was collected from a human donor with acute or convalescent COVID-19. The donor label of this sample is uncertain. The sequencing sample was made of peripheral blood. The chain joins TRBV18 to TRBJ2-2; 9 bases align to TRBD2. The chain's CDR3 is CASSPKPGLASSTGELFF. Written as DNA, the CDR3 is TGTGCCAGCTCACCAAAACCGGGACTAGCTAGTTCCACCGGGGAGCTGTTTTTT.